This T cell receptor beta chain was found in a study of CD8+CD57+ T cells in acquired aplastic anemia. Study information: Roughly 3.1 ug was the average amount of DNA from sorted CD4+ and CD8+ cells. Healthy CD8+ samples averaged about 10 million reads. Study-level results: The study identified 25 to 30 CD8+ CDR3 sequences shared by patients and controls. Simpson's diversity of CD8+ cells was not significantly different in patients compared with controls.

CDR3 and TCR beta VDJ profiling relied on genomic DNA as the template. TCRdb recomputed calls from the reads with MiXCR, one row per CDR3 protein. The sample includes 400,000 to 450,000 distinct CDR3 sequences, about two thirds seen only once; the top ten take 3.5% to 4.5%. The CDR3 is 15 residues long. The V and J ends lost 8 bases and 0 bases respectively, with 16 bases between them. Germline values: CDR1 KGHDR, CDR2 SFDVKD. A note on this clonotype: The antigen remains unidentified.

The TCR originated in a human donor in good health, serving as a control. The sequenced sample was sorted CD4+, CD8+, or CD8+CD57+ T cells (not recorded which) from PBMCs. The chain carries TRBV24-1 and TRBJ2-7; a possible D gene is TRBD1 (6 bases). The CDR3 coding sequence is TGTGCCACCACGAAGAAATTGGACAGCTCCTACGAGCAGTACTTC. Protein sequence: CATTKKLDSSYEQYF.